Listed here are 10 T cell receptor beta chains from one sample, sequenced in a study of T cell clonotyping in hematopoietic cell transplantation. Assay used: immunoSEQ multiplex PCR; TCRdb lists only in-frame clones, some missing. In the table there are about 12,000 clones, roughly 50% of which are singletons. Sequenced: peripheral blood mononuclear cells. All receptors come from a middle-aged man in good health. Some clones in this sample may be carry-over from other donors' samples.

The V call is TRBV29-1, the J call TRBJ2-1, with 8 bases that match TRBD2. V shed 6 bases, J shed 5 bases, and the junction held 9 bases outside the gene matches. Germline values: CDR1 SQVTM, CDR2 ANQGSEA. This CDR3 comprises 14 residues. The CDR3 coding sequence is TGCAGCGTCGGTAGCGGGAATTATAACAATGAGCAGTTCTTC. Translation: CSVGSGNYNNEQFF.

V gene TRBV5-1 combines with J gene TRBJ1-3; TRBD1 might be the D (6 bases). The V and J ends lost 5 bases and 0 bases respectively, with 6 bases between them. CDR3 length: 13 amino acids. The germline V gene encodes CDR1 SGHRS and CDR2 YFSETQ. The chain's CDR3 is CASRQGSGNTIYF. As DNA, the CDR3 is TGCGCCAGCAGACAGGGCTCTGGAAACACCATATATTTT.

This clone was counted between two and nine times. The gene calls are TRBV6-5 and TRBJ2-5, with D perhaps matching TRBD1 (5 bases). Trimming pared 6 bases from V and 3 bases from J, leaving 14 bases between. This CDR3 contains 14 residues. Germline assignment: CDR1 MNHEY and CDR2 SVGAGI. CDR3 coding DNA: TGTGCCAGCAGCACCATAGGGGTAAAAGAGACCCAGTACTTC. Protein sequence: CASSTIGVKETQYF.

The rearrangement links TRBV30 to TRBJ2-2, with D uncertain. The CDR3 covers 14 residues. Looked up from germline, CDR1 is GTSNPN and CDR2 is SVGIG (reference sequence). Trimming removed 3 bases at V and 0 bases at J, with 8 bases between. CDR3 coding DNA: TGTGCCTGGAGCGACGGTGCGAACACCGGGGAGCTGTTTTTT. This translates into CAWSDGANTGELFF.

V and J are TRBV6-1 and TRBJ2-7; 8 bases map to TRBD1. V shed 6 bases, J shed 4 bases, and the junction held 5 bases outside the gene matches. The CDR3 length is 13 residues. Germline lookup yields CDR1 MNHNS and CDR2 SASEGT. The CDR3, as DNA: TGTGCCAGCAGGAACCGGGACAGGTACGAGCAGTACTTC. Residues: CASRNRDRYEQYF.

This clone showed up just once. The chain uses TRBV28 and TRBJ1-2, with 8 bases matching TRBD1. The germline gives CDR1 MDHEN, CDR2 SYDVKM. This CDR3 has 14 amino acids. The J segment lost 7 bases and the V segment lost 6 bases, leaving 10 bases of the junction unmatched. The CDR3 sequence is CASRSPSGGTGYTF. The DNA of the CDR3 is TGTGCCAGCAGGTCCCCCTCAGGGGGCACTGGCTACACCTTC.

In this sample, this clone turned up a few times. V gene TRBV30 combines with J gene TRBJ1-2, with D perhaps TRBD1 (5 bases). Germline V gene data show CDR1 as GTSNPN and CDR2 as SVGIG (reference sequence). This CDR3 comprises 13 residues. Trimming took off 3 bases at V and 3 bases at J, with 11 bases between the two ends. The CDR3 is CAWSGDGHYGYTF. The CDR3 bases are TGTGCCTGGAGCGGGGACGGACACTATGGCTACACCTTC.

The count of this clone is one. The V gene is TRBV28, the J gene TRBJ1-5; D possibly corresponds to TRBD1 (5 bases). Trimming removed 5 bases at V and 0 bases at J, with 14 bases between. Germline lookup yields CDR1 MDHEN and CDR2 SYDVKM. This CDR3 region has 16 residues. CDR3 DNA sequence: TGTGCCAGCAGTCGAGGTGGGGCTTATAGCAATCAGCCCCAGCATTTT. This sequence encodes CASSRGGAYSNQPQHF.

The chain joins TRBV20-1 to TRBJ2-7; D unresolved. CDR3 length: 11 amino acids. The germline CDR1 and CDR2 sequences are DFQATT and SNEGSKA (reference sequence). Trimming pared 4 bases from V and 7 bases from J, leaving 11 bases between. The CDR3 DNA reads as TGCAGTGCTAAGAAAATGGGGGAGCAGTACTTC. Translating gives CSAKKMGEQYF.

The chain couples TRBV27 to TRBJ2-3; possible D gene TRBD1, 6 bases. Between the trimmed V and J ends, which lost 1 base and 5 bases, there was a span of 13 bases. Germline CDR1 is MNHEY and CDR2 is SMNVEV (reference sequence). This CDR3 contains 15 residues. CDR3 nucleotide sequence: TGTGCCAGCAGTTTATGGAGCACAGGGAAAGATACGCAGTATTTT. It codes for CASSLWSTGKDTQYF.